Presented here are 8 T cell receptor beta chains from one specimen sequenced in a study of control samples from healthy donors and cancer patients. Clones were read by immunoSEQ multiplex PCR, and TCRdb kept only the in-frame ones, dropping some. The data show 150,000 to 180,000 clones, around 96% seen once. The sample consisted of blood. These receptors originate from a man between 35 and 55 years old in good health.

V usage is TRBV24-1 and J usage is TRBJ2-7; 8 bases are shared with TRBD1. Germline-derived CDR1 and CDR2 are KGHDR and SFDVKD. The CDR3 loop spans 11 amino acids. The V and J ends lost 7 bases and 9 bases, in that order; junction bases with no gene match: 4. CDR3: CATREDRAQYF. The CDR3 DNA reads TGTGCCACCAGGGAGGACAGGGCGCAGTACTTC.

Worth noting for this clone: Other DNA sequences in the sample encode the same CDR3. The chain is built from TRBV24-1 and TRBJ1-2; D call uncertain. The V end lost 3 bases, the J end lost 5 bases, and 3 bases lay between the germline ends. This CDR3 region has 11 residues. Germline V CDR1 and CDR2: KGHDR, SFDVKD. This CDR3 reads CATSDGYGYTF. CDR3 coding DNA: TGTGCCACCAGTGATGGATATGGCTACACCTTC.

V gene TRBV6-5 combines with J gene TRBJ1-2; no definite D call. The CDR3 contains 13 residues. V was shortened by 8 bases and J by 2 bases, with 12 bases between the two germline ends. Germline V gene lookup returns CDR1 MNHEY and CDR2 SVGAGI. CDR3 sequence reads: CASLKGRNYGYTF. Written as DNA, the CDR3 is TGTGCCAGCCTAAAAGGGCGCAACTATGGCTACACCTTC.

The V and J genes are TRBV27 and TRBJ2-7; 8 nucleotides line up with TRBD1. The germline CDR1 and CDR2 sequences are MNHEY and SMNVEV (reference sequence). V lost 3 bases to trimming and J lost 0 bases; unmatched junction nucleotides: 4. The CDR3 has 15 residues. The CDR3 is CASSFRQGLSYEQYF. The CDR3 DNA is TGTGCCAGCAGTTTTAGACAGGGGCTCTCCTACGAGCAGTACTTC.

The chain carries TRBV4-3 and TRBJ1-6; weak D call: TRBD1 (5 bases). Germline V gene sequence: CDR1 LGHNA, CDR2 YSLEER. Trimming cost V 1 base and J 14 bases, with 15 bases left between them. The CDR3 covers 14 residues. The CDR3 is CASSQVDTTPSLHF. The DNA for the CDR3 is TGCGCCAGCAGCCAAGTGGACACTACGCCATCCCTCCACTTT.

The gene calls are TRBV19 and TRBJ1-1, with D uncertain. V was shortened by 5 bases and J by 5 bases, with 15 bases between the two germline ends. The CDR3 length is 14 residues. Germline V gene sequence: CDR1 LNHDA, CDR2 SQIVND (reference sequence). The CDR3 DNA follows: TGTGCCAGTAGTTCCTCGGGGTACGAGACTGAAGCTTTCTTT. Translated: CASSSSGYETEAFF.

This chain connects TRBV10-2 to TRBJ1-1, with D uncertain. This CDR3 is 14 amino acids long. V lost 6 bases and J lost 0, with 11 bases in between. Germline CDR1 WSHSY, CDR2 SAAADI. The CDR3 is CASRADTLNTEAFF. DNA of the CDR3: TGCGCCAGCAGGGCCGACACATTGAACACTGAAGCTTTCTTT.

This clone occurred once. The chain carries TRBV6-2 or TRBV6-3 and TRBJ1-2; perhaps TRBD1 as D (6 bases). Germline lookup yields CDR1 MNHEY and CDR2 SVGEGT. The CDR3 is 16 amino acids. V lost 5 bases and J lost 2, with 18 bases in between. The CDR3 coding sequence is TGTGCCAGCAGTCCCTGGAGAATAACAGGGAACTATGGCTACACCTTC. This codes for CASSPWRITGNYGYTF.